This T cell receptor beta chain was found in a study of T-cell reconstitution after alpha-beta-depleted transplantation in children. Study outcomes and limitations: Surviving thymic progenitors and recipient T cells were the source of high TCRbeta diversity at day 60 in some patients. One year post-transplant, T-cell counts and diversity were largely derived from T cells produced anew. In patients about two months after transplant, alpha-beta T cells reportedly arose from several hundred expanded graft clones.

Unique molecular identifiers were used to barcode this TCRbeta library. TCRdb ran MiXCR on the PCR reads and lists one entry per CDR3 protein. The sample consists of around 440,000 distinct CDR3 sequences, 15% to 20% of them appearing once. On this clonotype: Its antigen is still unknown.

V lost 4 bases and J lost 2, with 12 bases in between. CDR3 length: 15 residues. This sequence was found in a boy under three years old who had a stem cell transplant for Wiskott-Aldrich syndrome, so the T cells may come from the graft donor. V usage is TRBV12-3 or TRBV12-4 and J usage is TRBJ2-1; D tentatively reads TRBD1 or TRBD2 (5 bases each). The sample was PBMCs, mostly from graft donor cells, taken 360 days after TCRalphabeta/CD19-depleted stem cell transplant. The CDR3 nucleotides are TGTGCCAGCAGTTGGGGGACCCCCCCCTACAATGAGCAGTTCTTC. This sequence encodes CASSWGTPPYNEQFF.